One and the same sample provided the 28 T cell receptor beta chains below, sequenced in a study of T-cell memory formation after mild COVID-19. TCRdb itself ran the 5' RACE reads through MiXCR, one entry per CDR3 protein. This table has approximately 180,000 distinct CDR3 sequences, more than 15% appearing once. The sequenced sample consisted of PBMCs or a T cell subset sorted from them (not recorded which). These receptors all stem from an adult woman who had mild COVID-19 (a few samples of this study predate the infection). Cell type and time point are not known.

This clonotype has a handful of counts. This sequence joins TRBV6-6 and TRBJ2-7, with 8 bases aligning to TRBD1. The CDR3 extends over 15 amino acids. The V gene's germline CDR1 is MNHNY and CDR2 SVGAGI (reference sequence). The V gene end was trimmed by 2 bases and the J gene end by 1 base; junction bases not matched to a gene: 4. CDR3 amino acids: CASSYGGDRSYEQYF. DNA for the CDR3: TGTGCCAGCAGTTACGGCGGGGACAGGTCCTACGAGCAGTACTTC.

This clonotype was recorded many times. The chain couples TRBV20-1 to TRBJ2-6; TRBD1 aligns across 9 bases. The germline V gene has CDR1 DFQATT and CDR2 SNEGSKA (reference sequence). CDR3 length equals 16 residues. The CDR3 protein is CTPRGQGGSGANVLTF. CDR3 sequence (DNA): TGCACCCCCAGGGGACAGGGTGGGTCCGGGGCCAACGTCCTGACTTTC.

This clonotype was seen a handful of times. This chain joins TRBV11-3 and TRBJ2-2; D not certain. The length of the CDR3 is 11 residues. The germline CDR1 and CDR2 sequences are SGHNT and YENEEA. V was cut by 3 bases and J by 7 bases, with 3 bases left in between. CDR3 amino acids: CASSFIGELFF. CDR3 DNA: TGTGCCAGCAGCTTTATCGGGGAGCTGTTTTTT.

The rearrangement links TRBV12-3 or TRBV12-4 to TRBJ2-2, with D maybe TRBD1 (6 bases). The CDR3 has 15 residues. Trimming left V 7 bases short and J 0 bases short, with 12 bases between. Here the CDR3 DNA reads TGTGCCAGCAATCAACGGACAGCGAACACCGGGGAGCTGTTTTTT. This translates into CASNQRTANTGELFF.

V is TRBV7-8 and J is TRBJ1-3, with TRBD1 identical over 7 bases. The V gene's germline CDR1 is SGHVS and CDR2 FQNEAQ. The J segment lost 0 bases and the V segment lost 0 bases, leaving 11 bases of the junction unmatched. CDR3 length: 19 amino acids. Written as DNA, the CDR3 is TGTGCCAGCAGCTTAGCGATGCCGGGACAGTTATCCTCTGGAAACACCATATATTTT. Its translation is CASSLAMPGQLSSGNTIYF.

The chain couples TRBV19 to TRBJ2-1; tentative D call: TRBD2 (5 bases). Trimming cost V 3 bases and J 10 bases, with 22 bases left between them. The CDR3 is made up of 16 amino acids. CDR1 and CDR2 (germline): LNHDA, SQIVND (reference sequence). The CDR3 sequence: CASSIPLAVAPREQFF. The CDR3 nucleotides are TGTGCCAGTAGTATTCCCCTAGCCGTTGCCCCAAGGGAGCAGTTCTTC.

In its sample, this clonotype was seen a few times. This chain uses TRBV24-1 with TRBJ2-3, with a tentative D call TRBD1 (5 bases). CDR3 length: 13 residues. Germline loops: CDR1 KGHDR, CDR2 SFDVKD. The germline V and J ends were trimmed by 8 bases and 1 base, with 9 bases remaining between them. DNA for the CDR3: TGTGCCACCAAGGGGTCTGGCACAGATACGCAGTATTTT. Translated: CATKGSGTDTQYF.

Many counts were recorded for this clonotype. The gene calls are TRBV7-9 and TRBJ2-7; maybe TRBD1 (6 bases). The CDR3 has 14 residues. Trimming pared 4 bases from V and 1 base from J, leaving 11 bases between. The germline V gene encodes CDR1 SEHNR and CDR2 FQNEAQ (reference sequence). Here the CDR3 reads CASSSPGQSYEQYF. In DNA form, the CDR3 reads TGTGCCAGCAGCTCACCCGGACAGTCCTACGAGCAGTACTTC. The whole variable domain, filled in from reference TRBV7-9 and TRBJ2-7, reads DTGVSQNPRHKITKRGQNVTFRCDPISEHNRLYWYRQTLGQGPEFLTYFQNEAQLEKSRLLSDRFSAERPKGSFSTLEIQRTEQGDSAMYLCASSSPGQSYEQYFGPGTRLTVT.

This clonotype was detected a few times. The chain is built from TRBV5-1 and TRBJ2-5; D perhaps matches TRBD2 (6 bases). Trimming cost V 3 bases and J 5 bases, with 14 bases left between them. Germline V gene sequence: CDR1 SGHRS, CDR2 YFSETQ. This CDR3 spans 14 amino acids. CDR3 region: CASSYDPGVETQYF. The CDR3 nucleotides are TGCGCCAGCAGCTATGATCCGGGGGTGGAGACCCAGTACTTC. The whole variable domain, filled in from reference TRBV5-1 and TRBJ2-5, reads KAGVTQTPRYLIKTRGQQVTLSCSPISGHRSVSWYQQTPGQGLQFLFEYFSETQRNKGNFPGRFSGRQFSNSRSEMNVSTLELGDSALYLCASSYDPGVETQYFGPGTRLLVL.

The chain uses TRBV7-2 and TRBJ1-6, with D uncertain. The CDR3 is 17 residues long. The germline V gene encodes CDR1 SGHTA and CDR2 FQGNSA. V gave up 1 base and J gave up 7 bases, with 17 bases separating them. The CDR3 DNA reads as TGTGCCAGCAGCTTAGTGGGAGGGCTGCTAGTGAATTCACCCCTCCACTTT. Translation gives CASSLVGGLLVNSPLHF.

This clonotype was observed a handful of times. The CDR3: CASSFVGGGTEAFF. CDR3 in DNA: TGTGCCAGCAGTTTTGTAGGTGGAGGCACTGAAGCTTTCTTT. The chain joins TRBV12-3 or TRBV12-4 to TRBJ1-1; D unresolved. Trimming stripped 3 bases from V and 4 bases from J, with 12 bases between. CDR3 length equals 14 residues.

This clonotype was observed a few times. The rearrangement uses TRBV21-1 and TRBJ2-7; TRBD1, the table's D call, was not compared with the DNA. TRBV21-1 is flagged as a pseudogene. This CDR3 has 16 amino acids. The CDR3 reads CASSNRCGTGVGEQYF. In nucleotides, the CDR3 is TGTGCCAGCAGCAATAGATGCGGGACAGGTGTAGGCGAGCAGTACTTC.

This clonotype was observed a handful of times. The genes are TRBV30 and TRBJ2-7; 8 nucleotides agree with TRBD1. CDR3 size: 14 residues. Germline assignment: CDR1 GTSNPN and CDR2 SVGIG (reference sequence). The junction had 12 bases not matched to a gene; V was cut back by 4 bases and J by 7 bases. The CDR3 DNA reads TGTGCCTGGAAATGGACAGGGTCTGTGGGGGAGCAGTACTTC. Translated: CAWKWTGSVGEQYF.

This clonotype appeared many times. The junction and the germline gene differ at one end; a read error may be behind it. V is TRBV2 and J is TRBJ2-7; TRBD1 matches at 7 bases. The CDR3 extends over 14 amino acids. Germline values: CDR1 SNHLY, CDR2 FYNNEI. Here the CDR3 DNA reads TGCGCCAGCAGCGAACAGGGGAGCTCCTACGAGCAGTACTTC. It encodes CASSEQGSSYEQYF. Combining the CDR3 with reference TRBV2 and TRBJ2-7 gives the whole variable domain EPEVTQTPSHQVTQMGQEVILRCVPISNHLYFYWYRQILGQKVEFLVSFYNNEISEKSEIFDDQFSVERPDGSNFTLKIRSTKLEDSAMYFCASSEQGSSYEQYFGPGTRLTVT.

This clonotype was seen a few times. The chain joins TRBV6-5 to TRBJ2-1; 11 bases line up with TRBD2. This CDR3 region has 15 residues. Germline CDR1 reads MNHEY; CDR2 reads SVGAGI. V shed 5 bases and J 2 bases; nucleotides not matched to a gene: 2. The CDR3 DNA follows: TGTGCCAGCAGTCGGACTAGCGGGCCCTACAATGAGCAGTTCTTC. Amino acid sequence: CASSRTSGPYNEQFF.

There are a few counts of this clonotype. The chain has TRBV5-1 and TRBJ1-1, with 9 bases fitting TRBD1. The CDR3 loop spans 15 amino acids. The germline V gene has CDR1 SGHRS and CDR2 YFSETQ. Trimming at V came to 0 bases and at J to 5 bases, leaving 5 bases not matched to a gene. For the CDR3, the DNA is TGCGCCAGCAGCTTGGGGCCCGGACAGGGGACTGAAGCTTTCTTT. It yields the protein CASSLGPGQGTEAFF. Looking up the rest from reference TRBV5-1 and TRBJ1-1 gives the full variable domain: KAGVTQTPRYLIKTRGQQVTLSCSPISGHRSVSWYQQTPGQGLQFLFEYFSETQRNKGNFPGRFSGRQFSNSRSEMNVSTLELGDSALYLCASSLGPGQGTEAFFGQGTRLTVV.

This clonotype was detected only a few times. CDR3 nucleotides: TGTGCCACCAGTGACCCTAGGGTAGCGGGAGCACGAGAGACCCAGTACTTC. Encoded protein: CATSDPRVAGARETQYF. The chain links TRBV24-1 to TRBJ2-5; 9 nucleotides align to TRBD2. Per germline, CDR1 KGHDR and CDR2 SFDVKD. V shed 4 bases, J shed 4 bases, and the junction held 12 bases outside the gene matches. The CDR3 length is 17 residues.

This clonotype was counted between two and nine times. The V gene is TRBV5-4, the J gene TRBJ2-7; 8 bases line up with TRBD2. CDR3 length: 13 amino acids. With V trimmed by 0 bases and J by 7 bases, 3 bases remained unmatched. Germline lookup yields CDR1 SGHNT and CDR2 YYREEE (reference sequence). DNA of the CDR3: TGTGCCAGCAGCTTGGGGTTAGCGGGAGAGCAGTACTTC. It encodes CASSLGLAGEQYF.

The chain is built from TRBV6-2 or TRBV6-3 and TRBJ1-1; a possible D gene is TRBD1 (5 bases). Germline loops: CDR1 MNHEY, CDR2 SVGEGT. The V end lost 4 bases, the J end lost 4 bases, and 19 bases lay between the germline ends. CDR3 size: 16 residues. The DNA of the CDR3 is TGTGCCAGCAGTTCATCCTCCCGGACGGGGCGCACTGAAGCTTTCTTT. This translates into CASSSSSRTGRTEAFF.

This clonotype turned up a few times. This chain uses TRBV11-2 with TRBJ2-2, with D possibly called TRBD1 or TRBD2 (5 bases each). Trimming shortened V by 5 bases and J by 0 bases, and 13 bases separated the two germline ends. CDR1 and CDR2 from the germline V gene are SGHAT and FQNNGV. The CDR3 contains 16 residues. The CDR3 is CASSPRGATNTGELFF. The CDR3 region has the DNA TGTGCCAGCAGCCCTCGGGGCGCTACGAACACCGGGGAGCTGTTTTTT.

V gene TRBV7-9 combines with J gene TRBJ2-2; 11 nucleotides match TRBD2. This CDR3 has 17 amino acids. J lost 4 bases, V lost 5 bases, and 9 bases had no gene match. In germline, CDR1 is SEHNR, CDR2 FQNEAQ (reference sequence). As DNA, the CDR3 is TGTGCCAGCAGCCCAACTAGCGGGAGACGTGGCACCGGGGAGCTGTTTTTT. Translating it yields CASSPTSGRRGTGELFF.

This clonotype was observed a few times. V is TRBV5-1 and J is TRBJ1-2; D unresolved. CDR1 is SGHRS and CDR2 is YFSETQ in the germline V gene. The CDR3 extends over 14 amino acids. Trimming removed 0 bases at V and 3 bases at J, with 9 bases between. CDR3 bases: TGCGCCAGCAGCTTGGAGTCCCTTGACTATGGCTACACCTTC. Translating gives CASSLESLDYGYTF.

This chain uses TRBV18 with TRBJ2-3; TRBD2 might be the D (6 bases). The CDR3 has 16 amino acids. Trimming stripped 2 bases from V and 2 bases from J, with 14 bases between. Germline V gene lookup returns CDR1 KGHSH and CDR2 LQKENI. The CDR3 region is CASSPTLTSTTDTQYF. DNA for the CDR3: TGTGCCAGCTCACCAACCCTGACTAGTACCACAGATACGCAGTATTTT.

The V and J genes are TRBV12-3 or TRBV12-4 and TRBJ2-1; 9 nucleotides agree with TRBD1. The V and J ends lost 1 base and 5 bases, in that order; junction bases with no gene match: 6. This CDR3 is built from 16 residues. In DNA form, the CDR3 reads TGTGCCAGCAGTTTAGGGGGGACAGGGACCCACAATGAGCAGTTCTTC. Translated: CASSLGGTGTHNEQFF.

This clonotype was counted only a few times. The chain couples TRBV29-1 to TRBJ2-3, with no clear D. V was shortened by 7 bases and J by 8 bases, with 13 bases between the two germline ends. There are 11 residues in the CDR3. The V gene's germline CDR1 is SQVTM and CDR2 ANQGSEA. The CDR3 DNA reads TGCAGCGCCGCCCATTGGGGTACGCAGTATTTT. As protein: CSAAHWGTQYF.

This clonotype appeared a few times. CDR3 sequence: CASSPPGQGNYEQYF. CDR3 bases: TGTGCCAGCTCACCACCGGGACAGGGGAACTACGAGCAGTACTTC. V usage is TRBV18 and J usage is TRBJ2-7; the match to TRBD1 covers 10 bases. This CDR3 spans 15 amino acids. J gave up 3 bases and V 0 bases, and 2 bases lay outside the gene matches. Germline V gene data show CDR1 as KGHSH and CDR2 as LQKENI.

As for this clonotype: At one end the junction does not follow the germline gene, possibly because of a read error. V is TRBV7-2 and J is TRBJ2-7; no firm D call. Germline-derived CDR1 and CDR2 are SGHTA and FQGNSA. This CDR3 region has 12 residues. DNA for the CDR3: TGTGCCAGCTGCTTATTCGGGCGCGAGCAGTACTTC. It specifies CASCLFGREQYF.

The chain joins TRBV29-1 to TRBJ2-7; TRBD1 agrees at 7 bases. J gave up 3 bases and V 4 bases, and 3 bases lay outside the gene matches. This CDR3 region has 12 residues. Germline values: CDR1 SQVTM, CDR2 ANQGSEA. Written as DNA, the CDR3 is TGCAGCGTTGGACAGGGTCGCTACGAGCAGTACTTC. It is translated as CSVGQGRYEQYF.